The 24 T cell receptor beta chains listed next were all sequenced from one sample in a study of identical twins. Each CDR3 protein gets one entry after TCRdb re-called the 5' RACE reads with MiXCR. The table lists 500,000 to 600,000 distinct CDR3 sequences, roughly 21% of them singletons. These data were also reused for a study on T cells expressing NK-cell markers.

The sample taken for sequencing was CD4+ T cells sorted from blood. These receptors originate from a woman aged 18-29 years in good health.

This clonotype was observed a few times. V and J are TRBV10-3 and TRBJ1-6; TRBD1 matches at 10 bases. Germline assignment: CDR1 ENHRY and CDR2 SYGVKD. The CDR3 has 14 amino acids. The trim removed 6 bases at V and 7 bases at J, leaving 3 bases unmatched. The CDR3 sequence: CAIRQTGGNSPLHF. The CDR3 coding sequence is TGTGCCATCAGGCAGACAGGGGGCAATTCACCCCTCCACTTT.

The genes are TRBV27 and TRBJ2-7, with a weak D call TRBD1 (6 bases). V gave up 4 bases and J gave up 5 bases, with 24 bases separating them. The germline V gene encodes CDR1 MNHEY and CDR2 SMNVEV (reference sequence). This CDR3 has 17 residues. The chain's CDR3 is CASSSPLGRGVGHEQYF. CDR3 nucleotide sequence: TGTGCCAGCAGTTCACCCCTTGGCAGGGGAGTTGGCCACGAGCAGTACTTC.

The CDR3 here is CASSQIPNYGYTF. As DNA, the CDR3 is TGCGCCAGCAGCCAGATCCCGAACTATGGCTACACCTTC. The rearrangement joins TRBV5-1 to TRBJ1-2; no definite D call. CDR1 is SGHRS, CDR2 YFSETQ, per germline. V shed 4 bases and J shed 2 bases, with 9 bases lying between them. The CDR3 has 13 residues. The whole variable domain, filled in from reference TRBV5-1 and TRBJ1-2, reads KAGVTQTPRYLIKTRGQQVTLSCSPISGHRSVSWYQQTPGQGLQFLFEYFSETQRNKGNFPGRFSGRQFSNSRSEMNVSTLELGDSALYLCASSQIPNYGYTFGSGTRLTVV.

This clonotype has more than one count but fewer than ten. The rearrangement links TRBV20-1 to TRBJ2-7; 10 bases fit TRBD1. CDR1 and CDR2 from the germline V gene are DFQATT and SNEGSKA (reference sequence). The CDR3 spans 16 residues. V lost 1 base, J lost 3 bases, and 9 bases stayed unmatched. This chain's CDR3 is CSARAIQGQGGYEQYF. In nucleotides, the CDR3 is TGCAGTGCTAGAGCCATACAAGGACAGGGGGGCTACGAGCAGTACTTC.

V is TRBV2 and J is TRBJ2-7; TRBD1 matches 7 bases. The CDR3 runs 12 residues. V lost 9 bases to trimming and J lost 0 bases; unmatched junction nucleotides: 2. Germline CDR1 reads SNHLY; CDR2 reads FYNNEI. The CDR3 sequence is CAREGASYEQYF. Here the CDR3 DNA reads TGTGCCAGAGAGGGGGCCTCCTACGAGCAGTACTTC.

The J gene is TRBJ1-2, the V gene TRBV5-6; D is perhaps TRBD1 (6 bases). Germline V gene lookup returns CDR1 SGHDT and CDR2 YYEEEE. CDR3 size: 15 residues. The germline V and J ends were trimmed by 0 bases and 4 bases, with 13 bases remaining between them. The CDR3 loop reads CASSLVTVRGYGYTF. DNA of the CDR3: TGTGCCAGCAGCTTGGTGACAGTCAGGGGCTATGGCTACACCTTC. The whole variable domain, filled in from reference TRBV5-6 and TRBJ1-2, reads DAGVTQSPTHLIKTRGQQVTLRCSPKSGHDTVSWYQQALGQGPQFIFQYYEEEERQRGNFPDRFSGHQFPNYSSELNVNALLLGDSALYLCASSLVTVRGYGYTFGSGTRLTVV.

J is TRBJ2-1 and V is TRBV20-1, with D possibly TRBD1 on 6 matching bases. Per the germline V gene, CDR1 is DFQATT and CDR2 is SNEGSKA (reference sequence). V gave up 2 bases and J gave up 5 bases, with 13 bases separating them. CDR3 length: 14 residues. The CDR3 reads CSARRGTGNNEQFF. CDR3 DNA sequence: TGCAGTGCTAGACGAGGCACAGGGAACAATGAGCAGTTCTTC.

A few counts support this clonotype. The V gene is TRBV20-1, the J gene TRBJ2-5; 14 positions agree with TRBD2. Germline V gives CDR1 DFQATT, CDR2 SNEGSKA (reference sequence). This CDR3 spans 14 amino acids. Unmatched junction bases numbered 5, after V lost 7 bases and J lost 4 bases. The CDR3 DNA is TGCAGTGGGGGACTAGCGGGAGCGGGAGAGACCCAGTACTTC. It codes for CSGGLAGAGETQYF.

This chain uses TRBV20-1 with TRBJ2-7, with TRBD2 matching over 9 bases. This CDR3 is built from 14 residues. The V segment lost 6 bases and the J segment 7 bases; nucleotides outside the gene matches: 13. CDR1 is DFQATT, CDR2 SNEGSKA, per germline (reference sequence). CDR3: CSALQRGAPGEQYF. The CDR3 DNA follows: TGCAGTGCGCTTCAGCGGGGGGCCCCGGGAGAGCAGTACTTC.

This clonotype was found many times. The chain is built from TRBV12-3 or TRBV12-4 and TRBJ2-2, with unresolved D. Trimming left V 7 bases short and J 2 bases short, with 5 bases between. The CDR3 spans 12 residues. CDR3 in amino acids: CASKDNTGELFF. The CDR3 nucleotides are TGTGCCAGCAAGGATAACACCGGGGAGCTGTTTTTT.

The sample holds a few counts of this clonotype. The rearrangement links TRBV4-3 to TRBJ2-2, with D perhaps matching TRBD1 (5 bases). Germline V gene lookup returns CDR1 LGHNA and CDR2 YSLEER. This CDR3 is 16 amino acids long. Trimming pared 0 bases from V and 2 bases from J, leaving 10 bases between. CDR3 sequence reads: CASSQDRTRNTGELFF. The CDR3 DNA sequence: TGCGCCAGCAGCCAAGATCGGACACGAAACACCGGGGAGCTGTTTTTT.

This clonotype was observed at least ten times. This sequence joins TRBV11-2 and TRBJ2-1; 8 bases agree with TRBD2. Germline V gene sequence: CDR1 SGHAT, CDR2 FQNNGV. The V and J ends lost 1 base and 2 bases, in that order; junction bases with no gene match: 1. CDR3 length: 15 residues. For the CDR3, the DNA is TGTGCCAGCAGCTTAGCGCGGGGGGCCTACAATGAGCAGTTCTTC. The encoded protein is CASSLARGAYNEQFF.

This clonotype has a count of ten or more. The chain combines TRBV20-1 with TRBJ2-6, with no clear D. V gave up 4 bases and J gave up 0 bases, with 4 bases separating them. The CDR3 has 13 residues. Germline lookup yields CDR1 DFQATT and CDR2 SNEGSKA (reference sequence). The CDR3 spells CSAIPSGANVLTF. CDR3 coding DNA: TGCAGTGCTATTCCCTCTGGGGCCAACGTCCTGACTTTC.

Regarding this clonotype: A much larger clone lies one base from this, so it may be a read error. This chain connects TRBV10-3 to TRBJ2-1; 8 nucleotides agree with TRBD2. The CDR3 length is 15 residues. Germline V gene sequence: CDR1 ENHRY, CDR2 SYGVKD. The CDR3 protein is CAMGEGTSLYNEPFF. CDR3 bases: TGTGCCATGGGGGAGGGGACTAGTCTCTACAATGAGCCGTTCTTC.

The V gene is TRBV12-3 or TRBV12-4, the J gene TRBJ1-5, with D unclear. There are 14 residues in the CDR3. With 6 bases removed from V and 4 bases from J, the gap between germline ends came to 13 bases. For the CDR3, the DNA is TGTGCCAGCAGCCCCGGACGGTATAATCAGCCCCAGCATTTT. Residues: CASSPGRYNQPQHF.

This clonotype was recorded at least ten times. The V call is TRBV10-3, the J call TRBJ2-7; 16 bases fit TRBD2. The trim removed 10 bases at V and 2 bases at J, leaving 2 bases unmatched. CDR1 ENHRY and CDR2 SYGVKD come from the germline V gene. CDR3 length equals 14 residues. The CDR3 DNA follows: TGTGCCACGGGGACTAGCGGGAGGGCCTACGAGCAGTACTTC. This codes for CATGTSGRAYEQYF.

The chain has TRBV20-1 and TRBJ1-5; TRBD1 aligns across 7 bases. This CDR3 region has 15 residues. J lost 2 bases, V lost 6 bases, and 10 bases had no gene match. In germline, CDR1 is DFQATT, CDR2 SNEGSKA (reference sequence). CDR3 sequence: CSALNFGTGNQPQHF. Here the CDR3 DNA reads TGCAGTGCCCTTAACTTCGGGACAGGCAATCAGCCCCAGCATTTT.

Ten or more counts support this clonotype. This rearrangement joins TRBV12-3 or TRBV12-4 to TRBJ2-3; no reliable D call. The V and J ends lost 3 bases and 7 bases respectively, with 5 bases between them. This CDR3 region has 11 residues. The CDR3 region is CASSFSYTQYF. CDR3 in DNA: TGTGCCAGCAGTTTCTCGTATACGCAGTATTTT.

This clonotype was counted a few times. The chain employs TRBV5-1 and TRBJ2-5; D gene unclear. The germline V gene has CDR1 SGHRS and CDR2 YFSETQ. The CDR3 runs 14 residues. The V end was cut by 4 bases, the J end by 0 bases, with 10 bases between. The CDR3 DNA is TGCGCCAGCAGCCTACTGCCGGACCAAGAGACCCAGTACTTC. Translated: CASSLLPDQETQYF.

V gene TRBV5-6 combines with J gene TRBJ1-6, with D uncertain. CDR3 length: 13 amino acids. The V and J ends lost 0 bases and 7 bases respectively, with 5 bases between them. Germline V CDR1 and CDR2: SGHDT, YYEEEE. CDR3 residues: CASSLVPNSPLHF. CDR3 DNA: TGTGCCAGCAGCTTGGTCCCGAATTCACCCCTCCACTTT.

The chain recombines TRBV19 with TRBJ2-7; D ambiguous. This CDR3 spans 14 amino acids. V was cut by 1 base and J by 5 bases, with 12 bases left in between. CDR1 is LNHDA, CDR2 SQIVND, per germline (reference sequence). The CDR3 spells CASSIGRMAHEQYF. CDR3 in DNA: TGTGCCAGTAGTATAGGTCGAATGGCCCACGAGCAGTACTTC.

Many counts were recorded for this clonotype. The chain couples TRBV5-1 to TRBJ2-3, with 12 nucleotides matching TRBD1. The CDR3 length is 15 residues. With V trimmed by 4 bases and J by 6 bases, 6 bases remained unmatched. Germline CDR1 and CDR2: SGHRS and YFSETQ. CDR3 loop: CASSPGTGGVDTQYF. DNA of the CDR3: TGCGCCAGCAGCCCGGGGACAGGGGGCGTGGATACGCAGTATTTT.

This chain links TRBV6-4 with TRBJ1-6; possibly TRBD1 for D (5 bases). The CDR3 runs 16 residues. Germline values: CDR1 MRHNA, CDR2 SNTAGT. V dropped 2 bases and J dropped 0 bases, with 8 bases sitting between them. CDR3 region: CASSDEGSSYNSPLHF. In DNA form, the CDR3 reads TGTGCCAGCAGTGACGAGGGGAGCTCCTATAATTCACCCCTCCACTTT.

This clonotype turned up a few times. The V gene is TRBV20-1, the J gene TRBJ2-1; D tentatively fits TRBD1 or TRBD2 (5 bases each). The germline V gene encodes CDR1 DFQATT and CDR2 SNEGSKA (reference sequence). The CDR3 has 15 residues. With 1 base removed from V and 2 bases from J, the gap between germline ends came to 12 bases. CDR3 sequence: CSARVPGTPYNEQFF. DNA for the CDR3: TGCAGTGCTAGAGTCCCAGGGACCCCCTACAATGAGCAGTTCTTC.